This record covers a single T cell receptor beta chain. These data are taken from a study of shared clonotypes between healthy human individuals. The repertoire was sequenced with immunoSEQ multiplex PCR; TCRdb's copy has only in-frame clones and lacks some. The sample consists of about 2.4 million clones, approximately 94% of them appearing once. The source of this sequence is a man younger than 35 in good health. Some clones in this sample may be carry-over from other donors' samples. The sample was naive CD4+ T cells from PBMCs. Subset: CD45RA+ positively selected.

This CDR3 is CASSSEVNQPQHF. The DNA of the CDR3 is TGTGCCAGCAGTTCGGAGGTAAATCAGCCCCAGCATTTT. The genes are TRBV2 and TRBJ1-5; no definite D call. CDR3 length: 13 amino acids. Between the trimmed V and J ends, which lost 5 bases and 4 bases, there was a span of 9 bases. Germline loops: CDR1 SNHLY, CDR2 FYNNEI. Combining the CDR3 with reference TRBV2 and TRBJ1-5 gives the whole variable domain EPEVTQTPSHQVTQMGQEVILRCVPISNHLYFYWYRQILGQKVEFLVSFYNNEISEKSEIFDDQFSVERPDGSNFTLKIRSTKLEDSAMYFCASSSEVNQPQHFGDGTRLSIL.